This T cell receptor (beta chain) is from a study of control samples from healthy donors and cancer patients. The germline CDR1 and CDR2 sequences are MNHEY and SMNVEV (reference sequence). The CDR3 contains 12 residues. The V end lost 8 bases, the J end lost 4 bases, and 9 bases lay between the germline ends. Only in-frame clones appear in the TCRdb table, and some are missing; sequencing was by immunoSEQ multiplex PCR. The sample yields 46,000 or so clones, approximately 93% seen once. Sequenced material: PBMCs. The clonotype originates from a woman between 45 and 65 years old with head and neck cancer. The chain couples TRBV27 to TRBJ2-1; D is undetermined. This chain's CDR3 is CASRQPYNEQFF. The CDR3 nucleotides read TGTGCCAGCCGTCAACCTTACAATGAGCAGTTCTTC.